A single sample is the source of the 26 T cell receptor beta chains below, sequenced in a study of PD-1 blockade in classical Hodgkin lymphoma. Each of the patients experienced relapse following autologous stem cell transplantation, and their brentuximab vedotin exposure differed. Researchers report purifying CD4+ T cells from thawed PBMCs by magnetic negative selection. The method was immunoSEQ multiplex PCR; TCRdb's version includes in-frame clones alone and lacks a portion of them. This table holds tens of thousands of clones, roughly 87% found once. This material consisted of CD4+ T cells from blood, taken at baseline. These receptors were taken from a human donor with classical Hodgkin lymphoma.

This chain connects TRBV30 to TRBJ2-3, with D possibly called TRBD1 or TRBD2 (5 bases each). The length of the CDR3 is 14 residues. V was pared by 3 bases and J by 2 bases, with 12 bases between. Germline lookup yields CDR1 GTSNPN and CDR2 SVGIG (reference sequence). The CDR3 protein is CAWRWGTNTDTQYF. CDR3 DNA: TGTGCCTGGAGGTGGGGGACCAACACAGATACGCAGTATTTT.

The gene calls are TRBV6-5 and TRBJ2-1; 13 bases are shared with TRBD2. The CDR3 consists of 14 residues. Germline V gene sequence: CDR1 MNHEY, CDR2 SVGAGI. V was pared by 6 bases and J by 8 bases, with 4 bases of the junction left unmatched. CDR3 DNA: TGTGCCAGCAGCCGACTAGCGGGAGGCTATGAGCAGTTCTTC. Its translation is CASSRLAGGYEQFF.

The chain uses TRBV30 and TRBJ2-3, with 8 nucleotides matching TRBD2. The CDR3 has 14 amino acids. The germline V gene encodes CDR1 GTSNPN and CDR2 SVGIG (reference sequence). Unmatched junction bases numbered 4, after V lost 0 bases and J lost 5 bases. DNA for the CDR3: TGTGCCTGGAGTGTACGTCTAGCGGGAGATACGCAGTATTTT. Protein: CAWSVRLAGDTQYF.

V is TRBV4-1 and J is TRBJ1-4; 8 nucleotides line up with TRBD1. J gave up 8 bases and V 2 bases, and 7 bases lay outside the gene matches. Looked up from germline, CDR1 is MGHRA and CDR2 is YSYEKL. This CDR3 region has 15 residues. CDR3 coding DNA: TGCGCCAGCAGCCAATCCGGGACAGGACGGGAAAAACTGTTTTTT. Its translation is CASSQSGTGREKLFF.

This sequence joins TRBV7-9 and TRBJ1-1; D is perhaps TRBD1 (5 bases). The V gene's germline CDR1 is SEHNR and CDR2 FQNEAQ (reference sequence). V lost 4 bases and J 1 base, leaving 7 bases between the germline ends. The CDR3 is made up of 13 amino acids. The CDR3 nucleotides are TGTGCCAGCAGCTCGGGACGGAACACTGAAGCTTTCTTT. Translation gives CASSSGRNTEAFF.

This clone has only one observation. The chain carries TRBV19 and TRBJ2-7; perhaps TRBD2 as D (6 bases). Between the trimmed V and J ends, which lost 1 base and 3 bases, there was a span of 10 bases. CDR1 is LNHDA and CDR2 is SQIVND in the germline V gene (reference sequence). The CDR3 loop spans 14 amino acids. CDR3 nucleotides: TGTGCCAGTAGTATAGTGGGAGGCCTCTACGAGCAGTACTTC. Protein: CASSIVGGLYEQYF.

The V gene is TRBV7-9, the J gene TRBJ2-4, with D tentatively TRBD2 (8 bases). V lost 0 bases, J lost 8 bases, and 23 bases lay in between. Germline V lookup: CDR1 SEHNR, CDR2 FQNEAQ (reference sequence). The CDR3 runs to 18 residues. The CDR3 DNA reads TGTGCCAGCAGCTTAGCGGGGCTAGCGGGTGCCGGGACAGACATTCAGTACTTC. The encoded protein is CASSLAGLAGAGTDIQYF.

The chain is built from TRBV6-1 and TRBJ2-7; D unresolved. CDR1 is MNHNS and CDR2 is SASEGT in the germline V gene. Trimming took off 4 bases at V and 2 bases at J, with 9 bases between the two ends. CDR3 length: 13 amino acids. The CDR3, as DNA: TGTGCCAGCAGTGGTGTCGGAACCTACGAGCAGTACTTC. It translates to CASSGVGTYEQYF.

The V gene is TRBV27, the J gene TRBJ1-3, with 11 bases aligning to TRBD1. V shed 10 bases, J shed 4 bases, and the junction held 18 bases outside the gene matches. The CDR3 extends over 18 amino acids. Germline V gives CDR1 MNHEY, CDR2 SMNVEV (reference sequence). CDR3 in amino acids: CATITGQGDHSKGNTIYF. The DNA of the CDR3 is TGTGCCACCATCACGGGACAGGGGGATCATTCTAAGGGAAACACCATATATTTT.

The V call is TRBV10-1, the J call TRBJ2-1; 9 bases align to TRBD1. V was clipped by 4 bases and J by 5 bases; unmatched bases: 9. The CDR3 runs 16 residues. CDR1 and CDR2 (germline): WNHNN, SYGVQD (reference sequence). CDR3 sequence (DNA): TGCGCCAGCAGTGGGACCGGGACAGGGCTTAACAATGAGCAGTTCTTC. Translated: CASSGTGTGLNNEQFF.

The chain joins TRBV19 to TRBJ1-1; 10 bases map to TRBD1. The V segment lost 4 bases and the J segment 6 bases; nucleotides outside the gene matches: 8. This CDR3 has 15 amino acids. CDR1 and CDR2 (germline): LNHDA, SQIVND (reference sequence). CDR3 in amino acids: CASSNRQGAPSEAFF. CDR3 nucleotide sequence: TGTGCCAGTAGTAACCGACAGGGGGCGCCTTCTGAAGCTTTCTTT.

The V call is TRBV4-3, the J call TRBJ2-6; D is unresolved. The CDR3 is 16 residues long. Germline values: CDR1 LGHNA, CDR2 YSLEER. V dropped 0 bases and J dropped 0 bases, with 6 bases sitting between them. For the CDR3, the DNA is TGCGCCAGCAGCCAAGATTTCGTCTCTGGGGCCAACGTCCTGACTTTC. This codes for CASSQDFVSGANVLTF.

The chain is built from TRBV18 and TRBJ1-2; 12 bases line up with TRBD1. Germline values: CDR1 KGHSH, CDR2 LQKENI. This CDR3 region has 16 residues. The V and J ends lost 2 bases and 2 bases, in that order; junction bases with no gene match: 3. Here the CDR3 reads CASSPRDRGLNYGYTF. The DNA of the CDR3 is TGTGCCAGCTCACCAAGGGACAGGGGGCTCAACTATGGCTACACCTTC.

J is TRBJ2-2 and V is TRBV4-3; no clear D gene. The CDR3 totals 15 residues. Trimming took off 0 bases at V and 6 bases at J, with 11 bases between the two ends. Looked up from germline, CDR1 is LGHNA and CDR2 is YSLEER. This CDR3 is CASSQELSRPGELFF. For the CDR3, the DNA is TGCGCCAGCAGCCAAGAGCTGTCACGCCCCGGGGAGCTGTTTTTT.

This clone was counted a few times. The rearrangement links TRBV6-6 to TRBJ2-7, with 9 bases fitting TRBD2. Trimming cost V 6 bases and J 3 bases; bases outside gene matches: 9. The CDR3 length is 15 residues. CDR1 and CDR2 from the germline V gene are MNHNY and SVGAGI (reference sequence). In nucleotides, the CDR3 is TGTGCCAGCAGAAGTAGCGGGGGTAGTTACTACGAGCAGTACTTC. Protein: CASRSSGGSYYEQYF.

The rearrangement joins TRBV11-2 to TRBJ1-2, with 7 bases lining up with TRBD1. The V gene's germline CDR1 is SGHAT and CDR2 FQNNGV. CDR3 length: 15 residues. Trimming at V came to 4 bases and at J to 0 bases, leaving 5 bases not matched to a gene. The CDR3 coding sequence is TGTGCCAGCAGCTCCCGGGACAGAGCTAACTATGGCTACACCTTC. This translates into CASSSRDRANYGYTF.

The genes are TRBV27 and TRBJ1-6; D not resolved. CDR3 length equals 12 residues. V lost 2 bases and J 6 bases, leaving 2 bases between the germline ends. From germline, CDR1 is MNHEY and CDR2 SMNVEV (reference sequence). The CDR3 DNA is TGTGCCAGCAGTTTAGTTAATTCACCCCTCCACTTT. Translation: CASSLVNSPLHF.

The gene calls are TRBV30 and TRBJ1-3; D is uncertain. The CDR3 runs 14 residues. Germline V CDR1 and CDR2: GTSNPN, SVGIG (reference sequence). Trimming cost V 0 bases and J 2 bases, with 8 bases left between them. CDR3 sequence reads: CAWSVGGAGNTIYF. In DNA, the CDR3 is TGTGCCTGGAGTGTGGGCGGGGCTGGAAACACCATATATTTT.

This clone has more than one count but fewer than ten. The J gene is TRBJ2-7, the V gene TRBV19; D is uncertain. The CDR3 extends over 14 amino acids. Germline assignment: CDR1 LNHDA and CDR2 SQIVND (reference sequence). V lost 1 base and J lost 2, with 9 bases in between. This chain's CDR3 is CASSIVYGPYEQYF. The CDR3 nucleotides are TGTGCCAGTAGTATAGTATACGGCCCCTACGAGCAGTACTTC.

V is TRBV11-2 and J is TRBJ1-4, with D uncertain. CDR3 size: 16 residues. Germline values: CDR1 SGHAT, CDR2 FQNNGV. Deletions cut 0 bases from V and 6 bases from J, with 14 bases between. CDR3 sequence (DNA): TGTGCCAGCAGCTTAGATTGGGTCAACCCCGATGAAAAACTGTTTTTT. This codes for CASSLDWVNPDEKLFF.

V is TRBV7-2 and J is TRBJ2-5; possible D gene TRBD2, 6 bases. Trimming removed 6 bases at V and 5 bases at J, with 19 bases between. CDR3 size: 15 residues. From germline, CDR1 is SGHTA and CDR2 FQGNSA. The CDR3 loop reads CASRWGGNRGETQYF. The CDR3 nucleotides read TGTGCCAGCAGGTGGGGCGGGAATCGTGGGGAGACCCAGTACTTC.

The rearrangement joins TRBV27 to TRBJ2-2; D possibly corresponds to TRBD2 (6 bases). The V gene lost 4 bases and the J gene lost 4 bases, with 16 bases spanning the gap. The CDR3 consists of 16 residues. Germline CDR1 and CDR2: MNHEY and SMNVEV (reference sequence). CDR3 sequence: CASSSAHRESTGELFF. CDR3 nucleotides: TGTGCCAGCAGTTCGGCCCACCGGGAGAGCACCGGGGAGCTGTTTTTT.

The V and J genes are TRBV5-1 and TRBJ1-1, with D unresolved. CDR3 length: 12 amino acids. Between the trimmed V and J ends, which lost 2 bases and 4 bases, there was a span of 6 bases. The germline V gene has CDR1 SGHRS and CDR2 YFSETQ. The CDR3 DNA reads TGCGCCAGCAGCTTCGGGAGCACTGAAGCTTTCTTT. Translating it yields CASSFGSTEAFF.

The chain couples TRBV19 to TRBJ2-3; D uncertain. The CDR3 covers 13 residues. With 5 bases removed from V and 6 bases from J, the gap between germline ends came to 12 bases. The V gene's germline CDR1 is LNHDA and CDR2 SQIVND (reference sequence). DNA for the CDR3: TGTGCCAGTAGTGCGCCGAATGGGGATACGCAGTATTTT. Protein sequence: CASSAPNGDTQYF.

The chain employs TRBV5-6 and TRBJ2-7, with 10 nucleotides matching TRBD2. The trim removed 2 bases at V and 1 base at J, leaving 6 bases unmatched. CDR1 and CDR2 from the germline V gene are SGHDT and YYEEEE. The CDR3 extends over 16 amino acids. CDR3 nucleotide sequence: TGTGCCAGCAGCTTTAGGACTAGCGGCATATCCTACGAGCAGTACTTC. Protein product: CASSFRTSGISYEQYF.

The CDR3 loop is CASGLVLGGSRYEQYF. The CDR3 region has the DNA TGTGCTAGTGGTTTGGTACTAGGCGGGAGTAGGTACGAGCAGTACTTC. This chain connects TRBV12-5 to TRBJ2-7; 7 nucleotides agree with TRBD2. J lost 4 bases, V lost 0 bases, and 9 bases had no gene match. Looked up from germline, CDR1 is LGHNT and CDR2 is FRNRAP. The CDR3 is 16 residues long.